These 21 T cell receptor beta chains share one sample of origin, sequenced in a study of cytomegalovirus exposure and HLA in healthy donors. The repertoire was sequenced with immunoSEQ multiplex PCR; TCRdb's copy has only in-frame clones and lacks some. This table has approximately 60,000 clones, 95% appearing once. Source material: PBMCs. These receptors were collected from a woman aged 18-29 years in good health and CMV-seropositive.

The V and J genes are TRBV27 and TRBJ2-7; 7 positions agree with TRBD1. This CDR3 has 15 residues. Germline values: CDR1 MNHEY, CDR2 SMNVEV (reference sequence). The junction had 11 bases not matched to a gene; V was cut back by 6 bases and J by 3 bases. CDR3 sequence reads: CASSPLETGSYEQYF. The CDR3 DNA reads as TGTGCCAGCAGCCCGCTTGAGACAGGGAGCTACGAGCAGTACTTC.

This clone has only one observation. The V and J genes are TRBV6-6 and TRBJ1-5; D may be TRBD1 (6 bases). This CDR3 contains 14 residues. Trimming left V 4 bases short and J 15 bases short, with 22 bases between. Germline CDR1 is MNHNY and CDR2 is SVGAGI (reference sequence). CDR3: CASSLTVEGVPGHF. DNA of the CDR3: TGTGCCAGCAGTTTAACGGTAGAGGGGGTCCCGGGGCATTTT.

This chain joins TRBV7-9 and TRBJ1-5; unclear D gene. Germline CDR1 SEHNR, CDR2 FQNEAQ (reference sequence). This CDR3 is 13 amino acids long. V was clipped by 7 bases and J by 6 bases, with 13 bases between them. The CDR3: CASNDGEGQPQHF. The DNA for the CDR3 is TGTGCCAGCAACGACGGGGAGGGTCAGCCCCAGCATTTT.

The J gene is TRBJ2-3, the V gene TRBV15; the D gene is possibly TRBD2 (6 bases). V shed 0 bases and J shed 2 bases, with 12 bases lying between them. The CDR3 is 16 amino acids. Germline CDR1 reads LNHNV; CDR2 reads YYDKDF (reference sequence). The CDR3 coding sequence is TGTGCCACCAGCAGAGAAGCCGCGGGGAACACAGATACGCAGTATTTT. Protein: CATSREAAGNTDTQYF.

This chain connects TRBV9 to TRBJ1-1; D uncertain. The CDR3 length is 16 residues. The germline CDR1 and CDR2 sequences are SGDLS and YYNGEE. The V and J ends lost 4 bases and 1 base respectively, with 17 bases between them. CDR3 sequence (DNA): TGTGCCAGCAGCACCCTGTGGAGGGCTACGAACACTGAAGCTTTCTTT. It translates to CASSTLWRATNTEAFF.

This sequence joins TRBV28 and TRBJ1-2; tentative D call: TRBD1 (5 bases). Germline loops: CDR1 MDHEN, CDR2 SYDVKM. V lost 4 bases to trimming and J lost 8 bases, with 17 bases between them. There are 14 residues in the CDR3. CDR3 DNA: TGTGCCAGCAGTTCGGGTGGCAGGGCGTACGGCTACACCTTC. This gives the protein CASSSGGRAYGYTF.

The chain carries TRBV5-6 and TRBJ2-1, with D possibly matching TRBD2 (6 bases). This CDR3 is 15 amino acids long. Germline CDR1 is SGHDT and CDR2 is YYEEEE. V shed 0 bases and J shed 3 bases, with 10 bases lying between them. DNA for the CDR3: TGTGCCAGCAGCTTGGGCGGTAGCGGCTACAATGAGCAGTTCTTC. Residues: CASSLGGSGYNEQFF.

The chain recombines TRBV7-2 with TRBJ2-7; 8 bases are a match to TRBD2. The CDR3 contains 14 residues. Germline CDR1 and CDR2: SGHTA and FQGNSA. V gave up 1 base and J gave up 2 bases; unmatched junction bases: 1. The CDR3, as DNA: TGTGCCAGCAGCTTAGATAGCGGGACCTACGAGCAGTACTTC. Translating gives CASSLDSGTYEQYF.

V gene TRBV6-5 combines with J gene TRBJ2-5, with 10 bases matching TRBD2. The J segment lost 4 bases and the V segment lost 4 bases, leaving 6 bases of the junction unmatched. The germline V gene has CDR1 MNHEY and CDR2 SVGAGI. The CDR3 covers 15 residues. The DNA of the CDR3 is TGTGCCAGCAGTTCGGCAGCGGGGGGGCGAGAGACCCAGTACTTC. Amino acids: CASSSAAGGRETQYF.

The chain combines TRBV5-1 with TRBJ2-7, with 8 bases that match TRBD1. The CDR3 runs to 14 residues. With 8 bases clipped from V and 2 bases from J, the junction kept 9 bases outside the gene matches. Germline V gene lookup returns CDR1 SGHRS and CDR2 YFSETQ. CDR3 amino acids: CASRVLQGAYEQYF. CDR3 DNA sequence: TGCGCCAGTCGAGTTTTACAGGGGGCCTACGAGCAGTACTTC.

The chain is built from TRBV29-1 and TRBJ2-3; D is possibly TRBD2 (5 bases). Germline lookup yields CDR1 SQVTM and CDR2 ANQGSEA. The CDR3 spans 18 residues. Between the trimmed V and J ends, which lost 0 bases and 0 bases, there was a span of 19 bases. CDR3 DNA: TGCAGCGTTGAAGACAGGCGATGGGGAGATACTAGCACAGATACGCAGTATTTT. Protein sequence: CSVEDRRWGDTSTDTQYF.

This clone was observed a few times. V and J are TRBV4-2 and TRBJ2-7, with 9 bases fitting TRBD2. The V gene's germline CDR1 is LGHNA and CDR2 YNFKEQ. V dropped 1 base and J dropped 5; count of bases not matched to a gene: 0. This CDR3 comprises 13 residues. The CDR3 DNA follows: TGTGCCAGCAGCCAAGGGACTAGCGACGAGCAGTACTTC. This translates into CASSQGTSDEQYF.

This sequence joins TRBV6-6 and TRBJ1-5; possibly TRBD1 for D (5 bases). The V gene lost 5 bases and the J gene lost 7 bases, with 12 bases spanning the gap. The germline CDR1 and CDR2 sequences are MNHNY and SVGAGI (reference sequence). The CDR3 length is 13 residues. CDR3 coding DNA: TGTGCCAGCAGTCCGTTGGGGGGACAGCCCCAGCATTTT. Its protein is CASSPLGGQPQHF.

For this clone: A read error may account for a junction end that differs from germline. The J gene is TRBJ2-7, the V gene TRBV2; a possible D gene is TRBD1 (5 bases). The CDR3 sequence is 14 residues long. CDR1 is SNHLY, CDR2 FYNNEI, per germline. The CDR3 sequence is CASREVSRAYEQYF. DNA for the CDR3: TGTGCCAGCAGGGAAGTGAGCAGGGCCTACGAGCAGTACTTC.

The J gene is TRBJ2-7, the V gene TRBV28, with 10 nucleotides matching TRBD2. The length of the CDR3 is 15 residues. Germline V CDR1 and CDR2: MDHEN, SYDVKM. V was pared by 4 bases and J by 0 bases, with 3 bases of the junction left unmatched. The chain's CDR3 is CASSYSGRGSYEQYF. The CDR3 nucleotides read TGTGCCAGCAGTTACAGCGGGAGGGGCTCCTACGAGCAGTACTTC. Full variable domain (missing parts from reference TRBV28 and TRBJ2-7): DVKVTQSSRYLVKRTGEKVFLECVQDMDHENMFWYRQDPGLGLRLIYFSYDVKMKEKGDIPEGYSVSREKKERFSLILESASTNQTSMYLCASSYSGRGSYEQYFGPGTRLTVT.

The V gene is TRBV5-1, the J gene TRBJ1-1, with 9 nucleotides matching TRBD1. The CDR3 spans 17 residues. From germline, CDR1 is SGHRS and CDR2 YFSETQ. The J segment lost 3 bases and the V segment lost 6 bases, leaving 15 bases of the junction unmatched. In nucleotides, the CDR3 is TGCGCCAGCACCCTCAGGCCCCGGGACAGGGCGGACACTGAAGCTTTCTTT. Protein: CASTLRPRDRADTEAFF.

The CDR3 coding sequence is TGCGCCAGCAGCCTCTCAGCGGGAGTATTGGAGACCCAGTACTTC. Its translation: CASSLSAGVLETQYF. This chain connects TRBV5-1 to TRBJ2-5; the match to TRBD2 covers 8 bases. Germline CDR1 is SGHRS and CDR2 is YFSETQ. CDR3 size: 15 residues. The junction had 10 bases not matched to a gene; V was cut back by 4 bases and J by 5 bases.

This chain joins TRBV4-2 and TRBJ2-5; D might be TRBD1 (6 bases). Germline CDR1 LGHNA, CDR2 YNFKEQ. This CDR3 has 15 residues. Trimming left V 0 bases short and J 4 bases short, with 12 bases between. In nucleotides, the CDR3 is TGTGCCAGCAGCCAAGACGTGGGGGCGGCAGAGACCCAGTACTTC. Translated: CASSQDVGAAETQYF.

This sequence joins TRBV18 and TRBJ2-7; D not resolved. V dropped 1 base and J dropped 0 bases, with 10 bases sitting between them. Germline V gene data show CDR1 as KGHSH and CDR2 as LQKENI. The CDR3 length is 15 residues. The CDR3 is CASSPLTTSSYEQYF. For the CDR3, the DNA is TGTGCCAGCTCACCACTGACAACCTCCTCCTACGAGCAGTACTTC. Using reference TRBV18 and TRBJ2-7 for the parts outside the CDR3, the full variable domain is NAGVMQNPRHLVRRRGQEARLRCSPMKGHSHVYWYRQLPEEGLKFMVYLQKENIIDESGMPKERFSAEFPKEGPSILRIQQVVRGDSAAYFCASSPLTTSSYEQYFGPGTRLTVT.

The V gene is TRBV28, the J gene TRBJ2-2; a weak D match, TRBD2 (6 bases). The germline gives CDR1 MDHEN, CDR2 SYDVKM. The CDR3 spans 15 residues. Trimming removed 4 bases from V and 6 bases from J, with 15 bases in between. CDR3 coding DNA: TGTGCCAGCAGTTGGGGTGTGGGGGGATCCGGGGAGCTGTTTTTT. Protein sequence: CASSWGVGGSGELFF.

This rearrangement joins TRBV11-2 to TRBJ2-3; 9 bases align to TRBD2. CDR3 length: 15 residues. V lost 3 bases and J lost 2; bases outside the gene matches: 3. Germline V gene sequence: CDR1 SGHAT, CDR2 FQNNGV. In nucleotides, the CDR3 is TGTGCCAGCAGCTTTGGCGGGGGGGCCACAGATACGCAGTATTTT. Protein product: CASSFGGGATDTQYF. Combining the CDR3 with reference TRBV11-2 and TRBJ2-3 gives the whole variable domain EAGVAQSPRYKIIEKRQSVAFWCNPISGHATLYWYQQILGQGPKLLIQFQNNGVVDDSQLPKDRFSAERLKGVDSTLKIQPAKLEDSAVYLCASSFGGGATDTQYFGPGTRLTVL.